This TCR beta chain originates from a study of Ad26.COV2.S vaccination and SARS-CoV-2 variants. Worth noting for this clone: The antigen remains undetermined.

The CDR3 loop spans 15 amino acids. After removal of 1 base from V and 4 bases from J, the junction contained 6 bases not matched to a gene. Germline CDR1 is MNHNS and CDR2 is SASEGT. General study points: Those who received vaccine or placebo ended up with similar non-spike TCR breadth. Reportedly, spike-specific CD8+ and CD4+ T cell responses achieved substantial breadth once vaccination had taken place.

The treatment here: roughly 18 received Ad26.COV2.S at low or high dose, single or two shots; 5 received placebo; per-sample allocation not given. Sample collection was performed on day 63 after the first vaccine or placebo injection. TCRdb's copy holds only in-frame clones and misses some; the assay was immunoSEQ multiplex PCR. The sample shows about 350,000 clones, approximately 86% of them seen only once. The clonotype originates from a person aged 18 to 65 who received the Ad26.COV2.S COVID-19 vaccine or a placebo. The gene calls are TRBV6-1 and TRBJ2-5; 7 nucleotides match TRBD2. The sample was peripheral blood, taken in a trial of Ad26.COV2.S vaccine versus placebo. The CDR3 loop reads CASSEDAGGGETQYF. The CDR3, as DNA: TGTGCCAGCAGTGAAGATGCAGGCGGGGGAGAGACCCAGTACTTC.